The 20 T cell receptor beta chains in this list originate from one sample, sequenced in a study of CD8 T cells in Susac syndrome. Random hexamers were used to reverse transcribe an amount of about 0.45 to 1 ug RNA. TCRdb reanalysed the immunoSEQ multiplex PCR reads using MiXCR and keeps one entry per CDR3 protein. Among about 130,000 distinct CDR3 sequences, about 93% were seen once, and the ten largest hold around 0.2%. Sequences were obtained from CD8+ T cells from PBMCs. These TCRs come from a human donor with Susac syndrome.

The V and J genes are TRBV4-2 and TRBJ1-1; D gene unclear. Germline values: CDR1 LGHNA, CDR2 YNFKEQ. V was pared by 1 base and J by 4 bases, with 10 bases between. The CDR3 sequence is 14 residues long. In DNA, the CDR3 is TGTGCCAGCAGCCAAGGACTCCGGGGCACTGAAGCTTTCTTT. As protein: CASSQGLRGTEAFF.

The gene calls are TRBV6-1 and TRBJ2-3; 10 nucleotides align to TRBD2. Looked up from germline, CDR1 is MNHNS and CDR2 is SASEGT. The CDR3 has 14 residues. V was pared by 5 bases and J by 4 bases, with 3 bases of the junction left unmatched. The CDR3 loop is CASSSSGSADTQYF. The CDR3 bases are TGTGCCAGCAGTTCTAGCGGGAGCGCAGATACGCAGTATTTT.

V and J are TRBV4-1 and TRBJ2-5, with D possibly being TRBD2 (6 bases). V lost 2 bases and J lost 5, with 15 bases in between. Germline assignment: CDR1 MGHRA and CDR2 YSYEKL. The CDR3 runs 15 residues. CDR3 nucleotides: TGCGCCAGCAGCCAACCGGGACTTCCGGATGAGACCCAGTACTTC. This gives the protein CASSQPGLPDETQYF.

This chain joins TRBV12-5 and TRBJ2-3, with TRBD2 matching 7 bases. V trimming: 1 base; J trimming: 4 bases; junction bases outside the gene matches: 5. This CDR3 is built from 15 residues. Germline CDR1 is LGHNT and CDR2 is FRNRAP. The CDR3 reads CASGLGVAGADTQYF. The CDR3 nucleotides are TGTGCTAGTGGTTTGGGAGTAGCGGGCGCAGATACGCAGTATTTT.

This chain joins TRBV18 and TRBJ2-7; 9 bases fit TRBD1. The germline CDR1 and CDR2 sequences are KGHSH and LQKENI. The CDR3 totals 18 residues. The J segment lost 3 bases and the V segment lost 1 base, leaving 13 bases of the junction unmatched. DNA for the CDR3: TGTGCCAGCTCACCACTGGACAGGGGCCATCGGGGAATCTACGAGCAGTACTTC. Encoded protein: CASSPLDRGHRGIYEQYF.

Here the CDR3 reads CASRSGGGLRDYTF. CDR3 bases: TGTGCCAGCAGGTCGGGCGGGGGGCTTAGGGACTACACCTTC. The genes are TRBV3-1 and TRBJ1-2; D perhaps matches TRBD1 (6 bases). V gave up 6 bases and J gave up 10 bases, with 21 bases separating them. This CDR3 is 14 amino acids long. Per the germline V gene, CDR1 is LGHDT and CDR2 is YNNKEL (reference sequence).

Details on this clonotype: At one of its ends the junction is not consistent with the germline gene, which may arise from a read error. The V and J genes are TRBV7-8 and TRBJ2-7; D might be TRBD2 (5 bases). This CDR3 is built from 13 residues. Looked up from germline, CDR1 is SGHVS and CDR2 is FQNEAQ. This CDR3 reads CASSSDFSDEQYF. The CDR3 DNA is TGTGCCAGCAGTTCGGACTTCTCCGACGAGCAGTACTTC.

The chain couples TRBV14 to TRBJ2-2; D not resolved. The V end was cut by 8 bases, the J end by 4 bases, with 8 bases between. Germline CDR1 reads SGHDN; CDR2 reads FVKESK. The CDR3 is 12 amino acids. CDR3 loop: CASHMGTGELFF. DNA for the CDR3: TGTGCCAGCCACATGGGCACCGGGGAGCTGTTTTTT.

The chain links TRBV6-5 to TRBJ1-1; a weak D match, TRBD1 (6 bases). Trimming took 0 bases from V and 2 from J, leaving 7 bases between them. There are 14 residues in the CDR3. Germline V gives CDR1 MNHEY, CDR2 SVGAGI. CDR3 amino acids: CASSYSGGNTEAFF. CDR3 DNA sequence: TGTGCCAGCAGTTACTCGGGGGGCAACACTGAAGCTTTCTTT.

This chain uses TRBV27 with TRBJ1-4; D might be TRBD1 (5 bases). Germline V gene data show CDR1 as MNHEY and CDR2 as SMNVEV (reference sequence). This CDR3 has 14 amino acids. The V and J ends lost 3 bases and 3 bases respectively, with 8 bases between them. The CDR3 coding sequence is TGTGCCAGCAGTTTGGGGACGTCTAATGAAAAACTGTTTTTT. This codes for CASSLGTSNEKLFF.

This chain links TRBV15 with TRBJ2-5; D is perhaps TRBD2 (5 bases). The CDR3 spans 12 residues. V lost 3 bases, J lost 7 bases, and 9 bases lay in between. CDR1 is LNHNV, CDR2 YYDKDF, per germline (reference sequence). CDR3 DNA: TGTGCCACCAGCAGGTCTCGGGGGACCCAGTACTTC. Residues: CATSRSRGTQYF.

This clonotype appeared once. This chain joins TRBV6-1 and TRBJ2-3; TRBD1 might be the D (6 bases). The CDR3 has 17 amino acids. Per germline, CDR1 MNHNS and CDR2 SASEGT. Deletions cut 10 bases from V and 4 bases from J, with 27 bases between. Here the CDR3 reads CATHDFGEGVFADTQYF. The DNA for the CDR3 is TGTGCCACCCACGATTTCGGCGAGGGGGTGTTCGCAGATACGCAGTATTTT.

The chain recombines TRBV20-1 with TRBJ1-1; D gene unclear. This CDR3 is 12 amino acids long. V gave up 1 base and J gave up 5 bases, with 8 bases separating them. Germline V gene data show CDR1 as DFQATT and CDR2 as SNEGSKA (reference sequence). The CDR3 DNA is TGCAGTGCTAGAGTGAGTCGGACTGAAGCTTTCTTT. Translated: CSARVSRTEAFF.

In nucleotides, the CDR3 is TGCAGCGTTGATGAACGGGGACGGAATGAGCAGTTCTTC. It encodes CSVDERGRNEQFF. The genes are TRBV29-1 and TRBJ2-1, with D possibly being TRBD1 or TRBD2 (5 bases each). Trimming pared 3 bases from V and 7 bases from J, leaving 13 bases between. Germline V gene lookup returns CDR1 SQVTM and CDR2 ANQGSEA. The CDR3 consists of 13 residues.

The chain employs TRBV2 and TRBJ2-1, with D uncertain. The CDR3 sequence is 16 residues long. The V gene's germline CDR1 is SNHLY and CDR2 FYNNEI. Trimming removed 0 bases from V and 5 bases from J, with 14 bases in between. CDR3 nucleotide sequence: TGTGCCAGCAGTGAAGCCTGGCAGGTTACTCACAATGAGCAGTTCTTC. As protein: CASSEAWQVTHNEQFF.

The chain is built from TRBV5-1 and TRBJ2-1, with TRBD1 identical over 7 bases. V shed 4 bases, J shed 2 bases, and the junction held 9 bases outside the gene matches. The CDR3 is 16 residues long. Germline V gives CDR1 SGHRS, CDR2 YFSETQ. The CDR3 nucleotides are TGCGCCAGCAGCACAAGACAGGGCTTAACCTACAATGAGCAGTTCTTC. Protein sequence: CASSTRQGLTYNEQFF.

The V call is TRBV5-4, the J call TRBJ1-2, with D perhaps TRBD1 (6 bases). CDR1 and CDR2 from the germline V gene are SGHNT and YYREEE (reference sequence). Trimming removed 5 bases from V and 2 bases from J, with 25 bases in between. This CDR3 comprises 18 residues. The CDR3 protein is CASSSGQSLNPLNYGYTF. As DNA, the CDR3 is TGTGCCAGCAGTTCCGGACAGAGCCTGAATCCTCTAAACTATGGCTACACCTTC.

The chain has TRBV6-2 or TRBV6-3 and TRBJ2-1, with D maybe TRBD2 (5 bases). The V end was cut by 6 bases, the J end by 7 bases, with 13 bases between. This CDR3 has 13 residues. CDR1 is MNHEY, CDR2 SVGEGT, per germline. CDR3 region: CASSGVAHNEQFF. The CDR3, as DNA: TGTGCCAGCAGCGGGGTAGCGCATAATGAGCAGTTCTTC.

This chain connects TRBV30 to TRBJ1-1; 11 bases align to TRBD1. The germline V gene encodes CDR1 GTSNPN and CDR2 SVGIG (reference sequence). CDR3 length: 11 residues. Losses at the gene ends were 6 bases for V and 14 bases for J; bases not matched to a gene: 8. The CDR3 region has the DNA TGTGCCTGCTCCGGGACAGGGGGGCTCTTCTTT. Protein product: CACSGTGGLFF.

V gene TRBV12-3 or TRBV12-4 combines with J gene TRBJ2-1; 14 bases map to TRBD2. The CDR3 is 15 residues long. V was pared by 3 bases and J by 6 bases, with 1 base of the junction left unmatched. The CDR3 loop is CASSFGTSGGNEQFF. In nucleotides, the CDR3 is TGTGCCAGCAGTTTTGGGACTAGCGGGGGCAATGAGCAGTTCTTC.